The rows below give T cell receptor beta chains drawn from one sample of a study of human T cells and chemical hapten exposure. Each CDR3 protein is one row after TCRdb ran MiXCR on the RACE reads. The sample lists some 62,000 distinct CDR3 sequences; about 11% were seen once. Here the sequenced sample was whole blood, taken in connection with sensitization to the hapten diphenylcyclopropenone (DPC). The receptors here all came from a woman in her twenties or thirties with alopecia areata. Some clones in this sample may be carry-over from other donors' samples. The CDR3 runs from the conserved cysteine through the conserved F or W. The D gene is left open where the match is weak. Expanded clones are given a class, and other clones once, few, many or no size at all.

>TRBJ1-2|TRBD1|few|TRBV18
CASSPPTGLYGYTF
TGTGCCAGCTCACCACCGACAGGGCTCTATGGCTACACCTTC
>TRBJ1-5|TRBD1|many|TRBV19
CASSISNRDRGRRGNQPQHF
TGTGCCAGTAGTATTTCTAACCGGGACAGGGGGCGAAGAGGCAATCAGCCCCAGCATTTT
>TRBJ2-5|-|many|TRBV18
CASSPPTILGTQYF
TGTGCCAGCTCACCACCCACGATCCTGGGGACCCAGTACTTC
>TRBJ1-3|-|-|TRBV20-1
CSAGKISSGNTIYF
TGCAGTGCTGGAAAAATAAGCTCTGGAAACACCATATATTTT
>TRBJ2-3|-|many|TRBV2
CASSESRGPTDTQYF
TGTGCCAGCAGTGAAAGTCGGGGGCCCACAGATACGCAGTATTTT
>TRBJ2-1|-|few|TRBV4-1
CASSQLVAGNEQFF
TGCGCCAGCAGCCAGTTAGTAGCAGGGAATGAGCAGTTCTTC
>TRBJ1-2|-|few|TRBV12-3/TRBV12-4
CASSHGQGYTF
TGTGCCAGCAGTCACGGGCAGGGCTACACCTTC
>TRBJ2-7|-|many|TRBV30
CAWSVRSTGYEQYF
TGTGCCTGGAGTGTACGGTCCACGGGGTACGAGCAGTACTTC
>TRBJ2-1|-|few|TRBV28
CASRRYNEQFF
TGTGCCAGCAGAAGGTACAATGAGCAGTTCTTC
>TRBJ2-3|-|many|TRBV7-3
CASSAGRSVDTQYF
TGTGCCAGCAGCGCAGGGAGGAGTGTCGATACGCAGTATTTT
>TRBJ1-1|TRBD1|many|TRBV20-1
CSALDRVRVNTEAFF
TGCAGTGCTTTAGACAGGGTTAGGGTGAACACTGAAGCTTTCTTT
>TRBJ1-1|TRBD1|-|TRBV6-2/TRBV6-3
CASSYYRGSRLNTEAFF
TGTGCCAGCAGTTACTACAGGGGTAGTCGGCTGAACACTGAAGCTTTCTTT
>TRBJ2-1|-|-|TRBV29-1
CSVSLYNEQFF
TGCAGCGTTTCACTATACAATGAGCAGTTCTTC
>TRBJ1-2|-|few|TRBV6-2/TRBV6-3
CASSLRGNYGYTF
TGTGCCAGCAGTCTACGGGGGAACTATGGCTACACCTTC
>TRBJ2-1|TRBD2|many|TRBV5-4
CASIGTSVNEQFF
TGTGCCAGCATTGGGACTAGCGTCAATGAGCAGTTCTTC
>TRBJ2-2|TRBD2|few|TRBV24-1
CATSDPTSVDSGELFF
TGTGCCACCAGTGACCCGACTAGCGTAGACTCCGGGGAGCTGTTTTTT